This T cell receptor beta chain came from a study of neurological immune-mediated disorders. Time point defined: longitudinal time-point 1 (baseline). Healthy controls were blood bank volunteers in Maryland, USA. It was from 2 million PBMCs stored at -80 C that the unsorted libraries were obtained. TCRdb processed the 5' RACE reads anew with MiXCR; each CDR3 protein has one entry. The sample has around 49,000 distinct CDR3 sequences, 9% to 10% seen once. Remarks on this clonotype: Its antigen is currently unknown.

The germline gives CDR1 SGDLS, CDR2 YYNGEE. Trimming removed 2 bases from V and 1 base from J; junction bases left unmatched: 4. This CDR3 has 16 residues. Study-wide points: Falling below healthy controls, multiple sclerosis showed the least TCR clonal expansion, while HTLV-1-associated myelopathy showed the most.

V is TRBV9 and J is TRBJ2-5; 11 bases are shared with TRBD2. This clonotype was sampled from a woman between 40 and 55 years old in good health. Source material: PBMCs. CDR3 in amino acids: CASSVGTSGLQETQYF. CDR3 in DNA: TGTGCCAGCAGCGTCGGGACTAGCGGACTCCAAGAGACCCAGTACTTC.